This note documents a single T cell receptor (beta chain) sequence. Its antigen is undetermined. Per germline, CDR1 PRHDT and CDR2 FYEKMQ (reference sequence). The CDR3 loop spans 14 amino acids. This sample stems from a study of CXCR3-negative and CXCR3-positive naive CD8 T cells. Whole-study findings and limits: Higher TRB CDR3 hydrophobicity marked CXCR3-positive naive cells relative to CXCR3-negative naive cells.

5' RACE with UMI labels generated the TRB cDNA libraries. TCRdb derives one entry per CDR3 protein from the 5' RACE reads, leaving out DNA. This sample's clone table lists approximately 100,000 distinct CDR3 sequences. Source material: naive CXCR3+ CD8+ T cells from blood. Described subset: CD45RO-CCR7+CD27+CD95- naive CD8+ T cells expressing CXCR3 (TNR3+). The rearrangement joins TRBV13 to TRBJ2-1; checking the TCRdb D call of TRBD1 is not possible without DNA. The source of this sequence is a human donor in good health. Some clones in this sample may be carry-over from other donors' samples. CDR3 region: CASSVRVGDNEQFF.